The next 7 T cell receptor beta chains were all read from a single sample in a study of blood T cell repertoires in COVID-19. Sequencing used immunoSEQ multiplex PCR; TCRdb keeps in-frame clones, though not all of them. The table lists roughly 260,000 clones, 75% to 95% of them singletons. The sequenced material came from PBMCs or T cells enriched from blood (not recorded which). The receptors here all came from a woman aged 18-29 years who had recovered from COVID-19.

The chain is built from TRBV6-2 or TRBV6-3 and TRBJ1-1, with TRBD1 identical over 9 bases. CDR3 size: 20 residues. After removal of 0 bases from V and 4 bases from J, the junction contained 18 bases not matched to a gene. The V gene's germline CDR1 is MNHEY and CDR2 SVGEGT. The CDR3 DNA reads as TGTGCCAGCAGTTACTCGATCCGCTCGTCGACAGGGGGGGTAGGCACTGAAGCTTTCTTT. Amino acid sequence: CASSYSIRSSTGGVGTEAFF.

This chain joins TRBV12-5 and TRBJ1-3; 7 bases match TRBD1. Per the germline V gene, CDR1 is LGHNT and CDR2 is FRNRAP. The CDR3 is 17 residues long. Trimming at V came to 0 bases and at J to 2 bases, leaving 7 bases not matched to a gene. CDR3 nucleotide sequence: TGTGCTAGTGGTTTGGTGACAGGGAATTTCGCTGGAAACACCATATATTTT. Protein: CASGLVTGNFAGNTIYF. The whole variable domain, remainder taken from reference TRBV12-5 and TRBJ1-3, is DARVTQTPRHKVTEMGQEVTMRCQPILGHNTVFWYRQTMMQGLELLAYFRNRAPLDDSGMPKDRFSAEMPDATLATLKIQPSEPRDSAVYFCASGLVTGNFAGNTIYFGEGSWLTVV.

The chain carries TRBV6-5 and TRBJ1-3; maybe TRBD1 (5 bases). V was clipped by 0 bases and J by 2 bases, with 11 bases between them. The germline gives CDR1 MNHEY, CDR2 SVGAGI. The CDR3 is made up of 16 amino acids. The CDR3 DNA reads as TGTGCCAGCAGTTACTCGATGACAGCCACTGGAAACACCATATATTTT. Its protein is CASSYSMTATGNTIYF.

Worth noting for this clone: The junction differs from germline at one of its ends, possibly a read error. This CDR3 reads CASSENARGVDF. The DNA of the CDR3 is TGTGCCAGCAGTGAAAATGCCAGGGGTGTGGACTTC. The V call is TRBV2, the J call TRBJ2-5; TRBD1 might be the D (6 bases). The V gene's germline CDR1 is SNHLY and CDR2 FYNNEI. The CDR3 is made up of 12 amino acids.

V gene TRBV19 combines with J gene TRBJ1-5, with no clear D. Trimming took 6 bases from V and 5 from J, leaving 11 bases between them. Looked up from germline, CDR1 is LNHDA and CDR2 is SQIVND (reference sequence). The CDR3 sequence is 13 residues long. CDR3 amino acids: CASRAVGDQPQHF. CDR3 in DNA: TGTGCCAGTAGAGCAGTCGGAGATCAGCCCCAGCATTTT.

This sequence joins TRBV27 and TRBJ1-2; 7 bases match TRBD1. The junction had 9 bases not matched to a gene; V was cut back by 7 bases and J by 4 bases. The V gene's germline CDR1 is MNHEY and CDR2 SMNVEV (reference sequence). This CDR3 is built from 14 residues. The CDR3 coding sequence is TGTGCCAGCAAAAACAGGGGAGTGAGCTATGGCTACACCTTC. It yields the protein CASKNRGVSYGYTF.

The chain combines TRBV29-1 with TRBJ1-1; D might be TRBD1 (5 bases). This CDR3 has 13 amino acids. Germline V gene lookup returns CDR1 SQVTM and CDR2 ANQGSEA. V was trimmed by 3 bases and J by 0 bases, leaving 8 bases between them. The CDR3 nucleotides are TGCAGCGTTGAGAGACAGTTGAACACTGAAGCTTTCTTT. This translates into CSVERQLNTEAFF.